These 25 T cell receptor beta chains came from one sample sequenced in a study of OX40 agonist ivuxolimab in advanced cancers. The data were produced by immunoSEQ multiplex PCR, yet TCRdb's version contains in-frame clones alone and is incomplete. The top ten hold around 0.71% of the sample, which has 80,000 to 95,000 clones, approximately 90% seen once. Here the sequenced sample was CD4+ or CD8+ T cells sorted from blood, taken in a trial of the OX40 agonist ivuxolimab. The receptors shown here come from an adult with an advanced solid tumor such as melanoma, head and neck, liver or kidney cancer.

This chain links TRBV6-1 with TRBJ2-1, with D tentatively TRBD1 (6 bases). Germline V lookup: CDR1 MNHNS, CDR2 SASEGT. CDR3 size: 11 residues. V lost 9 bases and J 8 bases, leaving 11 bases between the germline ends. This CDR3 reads CASSRGDEQFF. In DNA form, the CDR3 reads TGTGCCAGTAGCAGGGGTGATGAGCAGTTCTTC.

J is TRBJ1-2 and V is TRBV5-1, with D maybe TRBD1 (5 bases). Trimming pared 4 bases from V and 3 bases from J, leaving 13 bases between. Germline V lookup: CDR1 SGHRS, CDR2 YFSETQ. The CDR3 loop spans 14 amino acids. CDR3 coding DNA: TGCGCCAGCAGCAGGGAAGGGGTCGACTATGGCTACACCTTC. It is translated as CASSREGVDYGYTF. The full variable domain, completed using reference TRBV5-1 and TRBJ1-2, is KAGVTQTPRYLIKTRGQQVTLSCSPISGHRSVSWYQQTPGQGLQFLFEYFSETQRNKGNFPGRFSGRQFSNSRSEMNVSTLELGDSALYLCASSREGVDYGYTFGSGTRLTVV.

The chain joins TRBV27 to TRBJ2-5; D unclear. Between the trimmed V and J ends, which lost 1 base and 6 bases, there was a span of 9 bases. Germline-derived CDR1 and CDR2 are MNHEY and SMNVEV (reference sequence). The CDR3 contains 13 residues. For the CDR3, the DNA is TGTGCCAGCAGTTTATTAGGAACCCAGACCCAGTACTTC. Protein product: CASSLLGTQTQYF.

The CDR3 nucleotides are TGTGCCAGCAGTTTCCCCAGGGGAAATGAAAAACTGTTTTTT. This sequence encodes CASSFPRGNEKLFF. The chain is built from TRBV28 and TRBJ1-4, with a tentative D call TRBD1 (6 bases). CDR1 and CDR2 from the germline V gene are MDHEN and SYDVKM. V was shortened by 3 bases and J by 5 bases, with 10 bases between the two germline ends. The CDR3 runs 14 residues.

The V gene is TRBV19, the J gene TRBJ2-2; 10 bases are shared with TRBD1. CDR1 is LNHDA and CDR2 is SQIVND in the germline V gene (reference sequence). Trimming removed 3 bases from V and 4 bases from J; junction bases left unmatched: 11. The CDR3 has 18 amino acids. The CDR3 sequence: CASSISPWDRGTTGELFF. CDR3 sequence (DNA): TGTGCCAGTAGTATTTCCCCCTGGGACAGGGGTACCACCGGGGAGCTGTTTTTT.

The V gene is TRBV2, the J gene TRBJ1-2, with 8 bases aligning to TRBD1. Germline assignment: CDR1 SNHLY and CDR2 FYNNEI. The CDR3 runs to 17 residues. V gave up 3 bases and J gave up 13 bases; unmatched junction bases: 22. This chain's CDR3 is CASSDDRGLDGSRSGTF. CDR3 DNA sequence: TGTGCCAGCAGTGATGACAGGGGACTTGACGGGTCTAGATCCGGCACCTTC. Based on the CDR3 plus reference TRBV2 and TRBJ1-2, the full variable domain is EPEVTQTPSHQVTQMGQEVILRCVPISNHLYFYWYRQILGQKVEFLVSFYNNEISEKSEIFDDQFSVERPDGSNFTLKIRSTKLEDSAMYFCASSDDRGLDGSRSGTFGSGTRLTVV.

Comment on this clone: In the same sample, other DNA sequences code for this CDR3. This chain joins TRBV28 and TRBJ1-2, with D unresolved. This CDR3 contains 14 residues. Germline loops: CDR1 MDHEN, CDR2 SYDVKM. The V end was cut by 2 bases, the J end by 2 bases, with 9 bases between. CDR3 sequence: CASSLVGQNYGYTF. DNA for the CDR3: TGTGCCAGCAGTTTAGTAGGCCAGAACTATGGCTACACCTTC.

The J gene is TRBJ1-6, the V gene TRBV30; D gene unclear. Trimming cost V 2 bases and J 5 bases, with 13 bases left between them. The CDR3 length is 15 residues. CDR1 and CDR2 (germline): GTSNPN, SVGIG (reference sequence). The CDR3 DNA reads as TGTGCCTGGAGTCCCCCGGCCCGTGATAATTCACCCCTCCACTTT. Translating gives CAWSPPARDNSPLHF.

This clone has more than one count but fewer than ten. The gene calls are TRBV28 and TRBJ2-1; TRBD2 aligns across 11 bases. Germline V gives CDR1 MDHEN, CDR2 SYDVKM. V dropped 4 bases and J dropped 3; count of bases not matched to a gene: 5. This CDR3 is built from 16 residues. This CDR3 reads CASSSGTSGIYNEQFF. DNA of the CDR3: TGTGCCAGCAGTTCCGGGACTAGCGGAATCTACAATGAGCAGTTCTTC. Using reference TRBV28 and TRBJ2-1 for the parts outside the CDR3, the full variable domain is DVKVTQSSRYLVKRTGEKVFLECVQDMDHENMFWYRQDPGLGLRLIYFSYDVKMKEKGDIPEGYSVSREKKERFSLILESASTNQTSMYLCASSSGTSGIYNEQFFGPGTRLTVL.

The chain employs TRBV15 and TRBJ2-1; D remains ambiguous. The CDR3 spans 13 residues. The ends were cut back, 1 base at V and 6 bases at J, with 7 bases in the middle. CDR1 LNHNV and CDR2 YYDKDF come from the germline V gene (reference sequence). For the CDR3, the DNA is TGTGCCACCAGCAGAGCTCCGGGCAATGAGCAGTTCTTC. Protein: CATSRAPGNEQFF.

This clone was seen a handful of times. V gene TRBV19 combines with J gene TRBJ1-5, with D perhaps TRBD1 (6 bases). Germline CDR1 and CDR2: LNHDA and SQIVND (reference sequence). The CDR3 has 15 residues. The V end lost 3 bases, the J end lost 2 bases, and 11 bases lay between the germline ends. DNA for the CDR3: TGTGCCAGTAGTATCACAGGGTTGGGCAATCAGCCCCAGCATTTT. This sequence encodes CASSITGLGNQPQHF.

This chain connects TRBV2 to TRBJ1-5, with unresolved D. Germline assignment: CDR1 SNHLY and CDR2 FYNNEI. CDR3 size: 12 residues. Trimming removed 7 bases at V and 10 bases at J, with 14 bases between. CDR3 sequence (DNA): TGTGCCAGCAATATTGGAATAGATCCCCAGCATTTT. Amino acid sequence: CASNIGIDPQHF. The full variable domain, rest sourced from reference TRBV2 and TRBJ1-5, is EPEVTQTPSHQVTQMGQEVILRCVPISNHLYFYWYRQILGQKVEFLVSFYNNEISEKSEIFDDQFSVERPDGSNFTLKIRSTKLEDSAMYFCASNIGIDPQHFGDGTRLSIL.

CDR3 in amino acids: CASRDGQALKPQHF. The DNA of the CDR3 is TGTGCCAGCAGAGACGGACAGGCTCTCAAGCCCCAGCATTTT. The rearrangement uses TRBV28 and TRBJ1-5; 7 nucleotides line up with TRBD1. J gave up 8 bases and V 6 bases, and 10 bases lay outside the gene matches. This CDR3 is 14 amino acids long. Germline loops: CDR1 MDHEN, CDR2 SYDVKM.

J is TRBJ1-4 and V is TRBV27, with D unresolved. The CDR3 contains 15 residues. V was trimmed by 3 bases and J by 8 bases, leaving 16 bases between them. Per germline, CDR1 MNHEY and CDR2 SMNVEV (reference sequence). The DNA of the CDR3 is TGTGCCAGCAGTTTGGCCGCCAGTCCCTTCGAAAAACTGTTTTTT. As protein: CASSLAASPFEKLFF.

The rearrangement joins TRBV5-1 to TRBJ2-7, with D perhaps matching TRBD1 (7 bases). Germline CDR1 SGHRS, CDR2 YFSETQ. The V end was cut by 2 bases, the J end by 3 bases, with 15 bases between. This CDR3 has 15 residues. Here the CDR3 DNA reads TGCGCCAGCAGCTTCGGCGCGGGACAGTACTACGAGCAGTACTTC. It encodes CASSFGAGQYYEQYF.

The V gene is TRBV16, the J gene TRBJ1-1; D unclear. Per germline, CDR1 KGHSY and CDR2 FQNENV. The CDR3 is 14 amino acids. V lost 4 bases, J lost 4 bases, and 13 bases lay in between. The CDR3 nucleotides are TGTGCCAGCAGCCGGGGTAGGGCCCCCACTGAAGCTTTCTTT. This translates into CASSRGRAPTEAFF. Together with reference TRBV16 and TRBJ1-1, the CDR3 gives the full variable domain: GEEVAQTPKHLVRGEGQKAKLYCAPIKGHSYVFWYQQVLKNEFKFLISFQNENVFDETGMPKERFSAKCLPNSPCSLEIQATKLEDSAVYFCASSRGRAPTEAFFGQGTRLTVV.

In nucleotides, the CDR3 is TGCGCCAGCAGCTTGGTGTTCCCTAGCGGGGACATAGGGAATGAGCAGTTCTTC. Its translation: CASSLVFPSGDIGNEQFF. V is TRBV5-1 and J is TRBJ2-1, with 9 positions matching TRBD2. The CDR3 runs to 18 residues. Germline trimming cut 0 bases from V and 7 bases from J; bases unmatched to any gene: 14. Germline V lookup: CDR1 SGHRS, CDR2 YFSETQ.

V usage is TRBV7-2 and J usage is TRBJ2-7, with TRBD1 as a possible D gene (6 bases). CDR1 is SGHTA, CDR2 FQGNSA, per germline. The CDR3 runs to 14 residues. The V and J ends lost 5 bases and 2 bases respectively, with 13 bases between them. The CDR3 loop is CASSQDSNTYEQYF. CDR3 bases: TGTGCCAGCAGCCAGGACAGCAATACCTACGAGCAGTACTTC.

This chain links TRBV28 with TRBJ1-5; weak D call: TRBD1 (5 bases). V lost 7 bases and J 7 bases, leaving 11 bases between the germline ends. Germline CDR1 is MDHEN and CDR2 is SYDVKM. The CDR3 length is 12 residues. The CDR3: CASTQGGQPQHF. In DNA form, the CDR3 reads TGTGCCAGCACCCAGGGAGGCCAGCCCCAGCATTTT.

The CDR3 protein is CASSQQPGPQNSPLHF. The CDR3 region has the DNA TGTGCCAGCAGCCAACAACCGGGCCCACAAAATTCACCCCTCCACTTT. The genes are TRBV7-6 and TRBJ1-6, with D unresolved. The length of the CDR3 is 16 residues. Germline CDR1 and CDR2: SGHVS and FNYEAQ. The V and J ends lost 5 bases and 7 bases respectively, with 18 bases between them.

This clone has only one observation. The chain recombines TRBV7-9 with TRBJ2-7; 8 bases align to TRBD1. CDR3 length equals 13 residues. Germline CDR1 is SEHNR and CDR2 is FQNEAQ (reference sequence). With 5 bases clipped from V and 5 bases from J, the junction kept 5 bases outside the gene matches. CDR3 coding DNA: TGTGCCAGCAGCCCAGGGGGCGTCAACGAGCAGTACTTC. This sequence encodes CASSPGGVNEQYF.

Written as DNA, the CDR3 is TGCGCCAGCAGCCTGTTGGGGACAGGTCTGAACACTGAAGCTTTCTTT. Translating gives CASSLLGTGLNTEAFF. The chain recombines TRBV5-1 with TRBJ1-1; 8 bases match TRBD1. CDR1 is SGHRS and CDR2 is YFSETQ in the germline V gene. CDR3 length equals 16 residues. V dropped 4 bases and J dropped 0; count of bases not matched to a gene: 8.

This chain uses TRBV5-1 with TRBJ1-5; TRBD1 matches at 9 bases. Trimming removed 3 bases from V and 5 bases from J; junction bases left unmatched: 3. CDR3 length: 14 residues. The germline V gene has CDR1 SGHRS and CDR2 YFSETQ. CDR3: CASSSGQGHQPQHF. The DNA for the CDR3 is TGCGCCAGCAGCTCCGGACAGGGGCATCAGCCCCAGCATTTT.

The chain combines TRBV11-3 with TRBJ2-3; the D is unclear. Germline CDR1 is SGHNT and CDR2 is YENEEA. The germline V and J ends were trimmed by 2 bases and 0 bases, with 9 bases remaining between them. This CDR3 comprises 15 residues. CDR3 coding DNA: TGTGCCAGCAGCTTAAACAGACTTAGCACAGATACGCAGTATTTT. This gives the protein CASSLNRLSTDTQYF.

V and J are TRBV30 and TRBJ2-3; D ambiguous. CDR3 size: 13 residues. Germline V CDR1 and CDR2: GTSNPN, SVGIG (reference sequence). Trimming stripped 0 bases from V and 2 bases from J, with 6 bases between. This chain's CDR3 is CAWSVRFTDTQYF. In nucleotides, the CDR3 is TGTGCCTGGAGTGTAAGGTTCACAGATACGCAGTATTTT.